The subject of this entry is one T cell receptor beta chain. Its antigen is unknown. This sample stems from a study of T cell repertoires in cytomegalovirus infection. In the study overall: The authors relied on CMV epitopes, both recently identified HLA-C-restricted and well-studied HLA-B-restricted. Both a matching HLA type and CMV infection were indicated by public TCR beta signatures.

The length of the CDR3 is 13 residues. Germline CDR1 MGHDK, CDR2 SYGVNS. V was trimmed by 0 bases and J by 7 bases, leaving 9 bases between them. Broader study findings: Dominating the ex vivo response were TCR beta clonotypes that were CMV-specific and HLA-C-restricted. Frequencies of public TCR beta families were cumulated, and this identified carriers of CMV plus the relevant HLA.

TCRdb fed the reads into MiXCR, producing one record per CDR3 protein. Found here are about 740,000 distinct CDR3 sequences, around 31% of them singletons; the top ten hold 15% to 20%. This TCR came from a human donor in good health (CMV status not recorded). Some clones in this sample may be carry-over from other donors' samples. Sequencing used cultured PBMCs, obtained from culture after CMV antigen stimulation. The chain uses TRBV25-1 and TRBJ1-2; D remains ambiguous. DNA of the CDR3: TGTGCCAGCAGTGAATATAGCGTAGCTGGCTACACCTTC. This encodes CASSEYSVAGYTF.